This T cell receptor (beta chain) is drawn from a study of blood T cell repertoires in COVID-19. Only in-frame clones appear in the TCRdb table, and some are missing; sequencing was by immunoSEQ multiplex PCR. The table records approximately 70,000 clones, approximately 89% of them present only once. CDR1 is LNHNV, CDR2 YYDKDF, per germline (reference sequence). The CDR3 runs 15 residues. V was pared by 0 bases and J by 3 bases, with 12 bases between. This chain connects TRBV15 to TRBJ2-7; D uncertain. Sequenced material: peripheral blood. The receptor's source is a man aged 50 to 59 with COVID-19, enrolled during active disease. CDR3 nucleotide sequence: TGTGCCACCAGCAGAGATTCCGACACAATCTACGAGCAGTACTTC. Its protein product is CATSRDSDTIYEQYF.